These 9 T cell receptor beta chains originate from one sample sequenced in a study of cytomegalovirus exposure and HLA in healthy donors. PCR amplification relied on 60 Vbeta primers (plus 13 Jbeta primers). The assay was immunoSEQ multiplex PCR, and TCRdb's table has in-frame clones only and misses some. Here the sample spans some 180,000 clones, 78% being singletons. Input material: PBMCs. The receptors shown here come from a woman in her 30s in good health and CMV-seropositive.

The gene calls are TRBV7-9 and TRBJ2-5; 9 nucleotides match TRBD1. The germline V gene has CDR1 SEHNR and CDR2 FQNEAQ (reference sequence). The V and J ends lost 5 bases and 3 bases, in that order; junction bases with no gene match: 4. There are 14 residues in the CDR3. For the CDR3, the DNA is TGTGCCAGCAGCCGGGGGGACAGGGAAGAGACCCAGTACTTC. Residues: CASSRGDREETQYF.

This chain links TRBV19 with TRBJ2-7; maybe TRBD2 (6 bases). The V and J ends lost 5 bases and 7 bases respectively, with 21 bases between them. Germline CDR1 and CDR2: LNHDA and SQIVND (reference sequence). There are 15 residues in the CDR3. The CDR3 DNA sequence: TGTGCCAGTAGTCCAACTTCCGGGACTGTTCGTGAGCAGTACTTC. It is translated as CASSPTSGTVREQYF. Looking up the rest from reference TRBV19 and TRBJ2-7 gives the full variable domain: DGGITQSPKYLFRKEGQNVTLSCEQNLNHDAMYWYRQDPGQGLRLIYYSQIVNDFQKGDIAEGYSVSREKKESFPLTVTSAQKNPTAFYLCASSPTSGTVREQYFGPGTRLTVT.

The chain employs TRBV29-1 and TRBJ2-1; 8 nucleotides agree with TRBD2. The CDR3 is made up of 17 amino acids. Trimming at V came to 0 bases and at J to 4 bases, leaving 11 bases not matched to a gene. The germline V gene has CDR1 SQVTM and CDR2 ANQGSEA. In nucleotides, the CDR3 is TGCAGCGTTGAAGATGTGTCCTCCGGGGGGGTTTACAATGAGCAGTTCTTC. Protein product: CSVEDVSSGGVYNEQFF.

The chain employs TRBV9 and TRBJ2-1; 11 bases fit TRBD2. With 4 bases clipped from V and 8 bases from J, the junction kept 17 bases outside the gene matches. Germline CDR1 SGDLS, CDR2 YYNGEE. The CDR3 totals 18 residues. CDR3 in amino acids: CASSPTWSSGGAMDEQFF. The CDR3 nucleotides read TGTGCCAGCAGCCCAACCTGGAGTAGCGGGGGGGCAATGGATGAGCAGTTCTTC.

The CDR3 region is CASDQGDNEQFF. As DNA, the CDR3 is TGTGCCAGCGATCAGGGCGACAATGAGCAGTTCTTC. V is TRBV2 and J is TRBJ2-1; tentatively, D is TRBD1 (5 bases). The CDR3 spans 12 residues. V dropped 8 bases and J dropped 5 bases, with 10 bases sitting between them. Germline CDR1 reads SNHLY; CDR2 reads FYNNEI.

This chain links TRBV29-1 with TRBJ2-5; TRBD2 aligns across 9 bases. Per the germline V gene, CDR1 is SQVTM and CDR2 is ANQGSEA. With V trimmed by 5 bases and J by 4 bases, 5 bases remained unmatched. The CDR3 covers 13 residues. The CDR3 nucleotides are TGCAGCGTTCTGACTAGCGGCCCAGAGACCCAGTACTTC. Translating gives CSVLTSGPETQYF.

V gene TRBV6-4 combines with J gene TRBJ1-6, with D possibly TRBD1 on 6 matching bases. The germline V gene has CDR1 MRHNA and CDR2 SNTAGT. Trimming removed 8 bases from V and 7 bases from J, with 30 bases in between. The CDR3 runs to 19 residues. The CDR3, as DNA: TGTGCCAGCCGCCCAGACAGGCACCCTGACCGGGCGTGGAATTCACCCCTCCACTTT. It encodes CASRPDRHPDRAWNSPLHF.

The chain employs TRBV30 and TRBJ2-3, with no clear D. V lost 3 bases and J 4 bases, leaving 8 bases between the germline ends. The CDR3 spans 12 residues. Germline V gene data show CDR1 as GTSNPN and CDR2 as SVGIG (reference sequence). The CDR3 nucleotides are TGTGCCTGGAGACATCCGCCAGATACGCAGTATTTT. It translates to CAWRHPPDTQYF. Full variable domain (missing parts from reference TRBV30 and TRBJ2-3): SQTIHQWPATLVQPVGSPLSLECTVEGTSNPNLYWYRQAAGRGLQLLFYSVGIGQISSEVPQNLSASRPQDRQFILSSKKLLLSDSGFYLCAWRHPPDTQYFGPGTRLTVL.

The chain has TRBV4-2 and TRBJ1-3, with D possibly being TRBD1 (5 bases). V was clipped by 0 bases and J by 10 bases, with 10 bases between them. The length of the CDR3 is 13 residues. CDR1 LGHNA and CDR2 YNFKEQ come from the germline V gene. In nucleotides, the CDR3 is TGTGCCAGCAGCCAAGATTTGGCAGGGACCATATATTTT. Its translation is CASSQDLAGTIYF.